The present entry profiles one T cell receptor (beta chain) with its context. Its target is unknown. Making use of molecular barcodes, quantitative 5'-RACE generated TCR beta libraries. TCRdb used MiXCR to reprocess the 5' RACE reads, holding one entry per CDR3 protein. The sample contains some 340,000 distinct CDR3 sequences, roughly 14% of which appear only once. Looked up from germline, CDR1 is MNHEY and CDR2 is SMNVEV (reference sequence). J was trimmed by 1 base and V by 6 bases; bases with no gene match: 12. There are 17 residues in the CDR3. The data derive from a study of CD8 T cells in ankylosing spondylitis. Overall study findings and caveats: According to the report, clones linked to the disease were significantly enriched in matched synovial fluid samples taken from ankylosing spondylitis patients. One TCR beta motif, made up of fewer than 10 highly homologous variants, appeared characteristic of ankylosing spondylitis blood. There were earlier reports of some motif variants in reactive arthritis synovial fluid and blood.

This clonotype was sampled from a male donor with ankylosing spondylitis or in good health (not recorded which). The sequenced sample was blood, either unsorted or a sorted T cell fraction (not recorded which). The chain combines TRBV27 with TRBJ2-3, with TRBD2 matching over 8 bases. CDR3 sequence: CASSEIAGYRGTDTQYF. The CDR3 nucleotides are TGTGCCAGCAGCGAAATAGCGGGATACAGGGGCACAGATACGCAGTATTTT.